This T cell receptor (beta chain) derives from a study of T cell responses to AZD1222 COVID-19 vaccine. Study outcomes and limitations: Unmutated variant regions are reportedly targeted by nearly half of spike-specific TCRs. Dominant at 160-218 and 743-854, vaccine-associated CD4 TCRs also spanned spike. A mostly white British donor set with more females was recruited, and clonal diversity was possibly underestimated.

Using immunoSEQ multiplex PCR, the repertoire was profiled, and TCRdb retains in-frame clones only, with some absent. Of about 120,000 clones listed, around nine tenths are singletons. Details on this clone: Its antigen is undetermined.

Trimming left V 1 base short and J 8 bases short, with 5 bases between. This CDR3 contains 12 residues. This receptor was identified in an adult who received the MenACWY meningococcal vaccine as a control. Source: peripheral blood, taken 28 days after the second dose of the MenACWY control vaccine. The V gene is TRBV12-3 or TRBV12-4, the J gene TRBJ2-2, with D hard to call. This CDR3 is CASSLVQGELFF. Here the CDR3 DNA reads TGTGCCAGCAGTTTAGTACAGGGGGAGCTGTTTTTT.